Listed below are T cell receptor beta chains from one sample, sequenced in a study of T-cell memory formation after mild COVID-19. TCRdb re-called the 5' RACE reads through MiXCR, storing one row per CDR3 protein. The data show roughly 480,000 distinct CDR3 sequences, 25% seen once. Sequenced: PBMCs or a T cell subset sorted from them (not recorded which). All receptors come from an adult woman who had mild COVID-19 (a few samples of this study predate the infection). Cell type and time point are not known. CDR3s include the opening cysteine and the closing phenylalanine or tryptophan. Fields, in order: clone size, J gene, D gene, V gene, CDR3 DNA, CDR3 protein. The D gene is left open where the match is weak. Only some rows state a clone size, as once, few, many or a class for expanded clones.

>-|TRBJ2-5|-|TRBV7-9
TGTGCCAGCAGCTTAGCGGGGATCGCGGAGACCCAGTACTTC
CASSLAGIAETQYF
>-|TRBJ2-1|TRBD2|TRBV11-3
TGTCCCAGCAGCCATCTAGCGGGAGCCTACAATGAGCAGTTCTTC
CPSSHLAGAYNEQFF
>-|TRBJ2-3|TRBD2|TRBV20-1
TGCAGTGCTATGGGTGCGGGGGTCCCGAGGAGCGATACGCAGTATTTT
CSAMGAGVPRSDTQYF
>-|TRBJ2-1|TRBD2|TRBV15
TGTGCCACCAGCATTATACTAGCGGGAGGCCTCTCCTACAATGAGCAGTTCTTC
CATSIILAGGLSYNEQFF
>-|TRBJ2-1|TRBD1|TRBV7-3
TGTGCCAGCAGCTTTGGGACAGGGTACTACAATGAGCAGTTCTTC
CASSFGTGYYNEQFF
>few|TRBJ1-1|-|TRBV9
TGTGCCAGCGGCCAAGGACTTGAAGCTTTCTTT
CASGQGLEAFF
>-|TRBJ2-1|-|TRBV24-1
TGTGCCACCAGTGCTGACCTTCGGCAGTTCTTC
CATSADLRQFF
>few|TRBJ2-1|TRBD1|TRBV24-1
TGTGCCACCAGCCGGGACAGGGTAATCAATGAGCAGTTCTTC
CATSRDRVINEQFF
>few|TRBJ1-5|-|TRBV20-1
TGCAGTGTTCGGGGTAGCAATCAGCCCCAGCATTTT
CSVRGSNQPQHF
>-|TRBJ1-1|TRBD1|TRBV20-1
TGCAGTGCTAGGGACGCTCAGGGGGGCACTGAAGCTTTCTTT
CSARDAQGGTEAFF
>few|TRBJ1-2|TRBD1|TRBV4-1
TGCGCCAGCAGCCAAGATCAGCGACAGGGGGCCGGTGGCTACACCTTC
CASSQDQRQGAGGYTF
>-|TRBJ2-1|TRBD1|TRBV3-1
TGTGCCACCTACCCTGGACAGGTTTGGTACAATGAGCAGTTCTTC
CATYPGQVWYNEQFF
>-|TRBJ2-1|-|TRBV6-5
TGTGCCAGCAGGAACAGCGGTGAGCAGTTCTTC
CASRNSGEQFF
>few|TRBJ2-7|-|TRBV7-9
TGTGCCAGCAGCTTAGGGTCAGGACAGACCTACGAGCAGTACTTC
CASSLGSGQTYEQYF
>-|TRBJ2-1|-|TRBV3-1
TGTGCCAGCAGCCGGCGGAATGAGCAGTTCTTC
CASSRRNEQFF
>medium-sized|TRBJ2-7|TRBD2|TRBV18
TGTGCCAGCTCACCCCAAGGGTCGGGGGGTTCGTACGAGCAGTACTTC
CASSPQGSGGSYEQYF
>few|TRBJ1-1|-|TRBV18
TGTGCCAGCTCACAATTAAGGACACAGGGACTGGTCGGCACTGAAGCTTTCTTT
CASSQLRTQGLVGTEAFF
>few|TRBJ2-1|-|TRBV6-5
TGTGCCAGCAGTTACTCGTATGGTTCAGACAATGAGCAGTTCTTC
CASSYSYGSDNEQFF
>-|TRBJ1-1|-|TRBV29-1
TGCAGCGGCGGGGGGCAGGGGAGGTTCGCTGAAGCTTTCTTT
CSGGGQGRFAEAFF
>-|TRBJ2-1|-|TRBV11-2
TGTGCCAGCAGCTCGCCTTTACTGGGTGAGCAGTTCTTC
CASSSPLLGEQFF
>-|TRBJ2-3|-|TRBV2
TGTGCCAGCAGTGAGGGTAGGGGCGACACAGATACGCAGTATTTT
CASSEGRGDTDTQYF
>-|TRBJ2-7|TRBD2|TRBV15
TGTGCCACACGACCTGGGACTAGCGGGAACTACGAGCAGTACTTC
CATRPGTSGNYEQYF
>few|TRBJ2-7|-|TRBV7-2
TGTGCCAGCAGCTTCAGACTAGGCGAGCAGTACTTC
CASSFRLGEQYF
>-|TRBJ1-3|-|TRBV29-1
TGCAGCGTTGAAGATCGGGGCACTGAATTCTCTGGAAACACCATATATTTT
CSVEDRGTEFSGNTIYF
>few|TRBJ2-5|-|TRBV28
TGTGCCAGCAGTTTCCTCGGCCGGGGCAGCGGCGAGACCCAGTACTTC
CASSFLGRGSGETQYF
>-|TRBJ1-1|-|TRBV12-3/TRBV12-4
TGTGCCAGCACCCTGTTAGGAGGGAACACTGAAGCTTTCTTT
CASTLLGGNTEAFF